This paragraph covers one T cell receptor beta chain sequence. What it recognizes is unknown. CDR1 is MNHEY, CDR2 SMNVEV, per germline (reference sequence). This CDR3 region has 15 residues. V lost 0 bases to trimming and J lost 5 bases; unmatched junction nucleotides: 4. These data belong to a study of T cell responses to AZD1222 COVID-19 vaccine. General study findings and limits: Only a handful of people who got AZD1222 tested seropositive at baseline. Scientists sampled the repertoires only once the peak T cell response had passed. Two AZD1222 doses significantly raised spike-specific TCR breadth and depth over controls. Most donors were white British, females outnumbered males, and clonal diversity was possibly underestimated.

Data came from immunoSEQ multiplex PCR; TCRdb stores just in-frame clones and leaves some out. The repertoire holds approximately 88,000 clones, with roughly nine tenths as singletons. The clonotype originates from an adult who received the AZD1222 COVID-19 vaccine. The chain couples TRBV27 to TRBJ1-5; TRBD1 matches at 7 bases. The starting material was peripheral blood, obtained 28 days after the second AZD1222 dose. The CDR3 loop is CASSLSQTGHQPQHF. CDR3 nucleotide sequence: TGTGCCAGCAGTTTATCCCAGACAGGGCATCAGCCCCAGCATTTT.